This is a list of T cell receptor beta chains from one sample in a study of T-cell reconstitution after alpha-beta-depleted transplantation in children. TCRdb redid the calling of the PCR reads with MiXCR, one entry per CDR3 protein. The sample has more than 200,000 distinct CDR3 sequences, about 25% seen once; the top ten hold about 2.8%. The material sequenced was PBMCs, taken before TCRalphabeta/CD19-depleted stem cell transplant. The receptors originated from a girl aged 2-10 years with Fanconi anemia, due to receive a stem cell transplant. Each CDR3 is given with its conserved first and last residue. The order of the fields is D gene, J gene, clone size, V gene, CDR3 protein, CDR3 DNA. D genes are given only for firm matches. Not all rows give a size; the values are once, few, many and, for expanded clones, a class.

-,TRBJ2-6,many,TRBV27,CASSLLGGSGSGANVLTF,TGTGCCAGCAGTTTATTAGGGGGATCGGGCTCTGGGGCCAACGTCCTGACTTTC
-,TRBJ2-3,few,TRBV28,CASSPPTEYLSQKTQYF,TGTGCCAGCAGCCCCCCGACAGAATACCTTTCACAGAAGACGCAGTATTTT
TRBD2,TRBJ2-3,few,TRBV29-1,CSVLAGGFLSGDTQYF,TGCAGCGTACTAGCGGGAGGATTCCTTAGCGGAGATACGCAGTATTTT
-,TRBJ2-5,many,TRBV2,CASSDRDFWGTQYF,TGTGCCAGCAGTGACCGGGACTTTTGGGGGACCCAGTACTTC
-,TRBJ2-3,many,TRBV27,CASSFGWATDTQYF,TGTGCCAGCAGTTTTGGGTGGGCCACAGATACGCAGTATTTT
-,TRBJ2-3,once,TRBV20-1,CSALLRATDTQYF,TGCAGTGCTTTACTTAGGGCTACAGATACGCAGTATTTT
TRBD2,TRBJ2-3,-,TRBV7-9,CASSARTSGPLDTQYF,TGTGCCAGCAGCGCGAGGACTAGCGGGCCGTTAGATACGCAGTATTTT
TRBD2,TRBJ2-7,-,TRBV3-1,CASSQRQTGLAYNEQYF,TGTGCCAGCAGCCAACGTCAAACGGGACTAGCGTACAATGAGCAGTACTTC
TRBD2,TRBJ2-7,-,TRBV28,CASVSGTSPLSTSYEQYF,TGTGCCAGCGTTTCCGGGACTAGTCCTTTATCGACATCCTACGAGCAGTACTTC
-,TRBJ2-7,few,TRBV5-1,CASSQGTKDEQYF,TGCGCCAGCAGCCAGGGGACTAAAGACGAGCAGTACTTC
-,TRBJ2-7,many,TRBV7-9,CASSPISGFSSYEQYF,TGTGCCAGCAGCCCGATAAGCGGGTTTAGCTCCTACGAGCAGTACTTC
TRBD2,TRBJ2-5,-,TRBV29-1,CSVERGSGGFQETQYF,TGCAGCGTTGAGCGGGGTAGCGGGGGGTTCCAAGAGACCCAGTACTTC
TRBD2,TRBJ2-1,many,TRBV12-3/TRBV12-4,CASSFSGVSYNEQFF,TGTGCCAGCAGTTTCAGCGGGGTCTCCTACAATGAGCAGTTCTTC
TRBD2,TRBJ2-5,many,TRBV4-2,CASSSPGTSGRNRETQYF,TGTGCCAGCAGCAGCCCCGGGACTAGCGGGAGGAACCGAGAGACCCAGTACTTC
TRBD1,TRBJ1-2,-,TRBV7-6,CASSSGTGINYGYTF,TGTGCCAGCAGCTCCGGGACAGGGATCAACTATGGCTACACCTTC
-,TRBJ2-7,few,TRBV28,CASSHNRNGRVNEQYF,TGTGCCAGCAGCCACAACAGGAACGGTAGAGTAAACGAGCAGTACTTC
-,TRBJ1-2,few,TRBV5-1,CASSLAPDLYGYTF,TGCGCCAGCAGCTTGGCTCCGGACCTCTATGGCTACACCTTC
TRBD1,TRBJ2-1,-,TRBV18,CASSPDRDNEQFF,TGTGCCAGCTCACCTGACAGGGACAATGAGCAGTTCTTC
TRBD1,TRBJ2-1,many,TRBV7-2,CASSPPGTGLSEQFF,TGTGCCAGCAGCCCACCCGGGACAGGGTTGAGTGAGCAGTTCTTC
-,TRBJ2-7,many,TRBV6-6,CASSYFPRPEQYF,TGTGCCAGCAGTTACTTCCCCCGCCCCGAGCAGTACTTC
-,TRBJ1-6,-,TRBV20-1,CSAKGSPLHF,TGCAGTGCTAAGGGTTCACCCCTCCACTTT
TRBD1,TRBJ2-7,once,TRBV6-1,CASSDRGRLTHEQYF,TGTGCCAGCAGTGACAGGGGGCGTCTTACCCACGAGCAGTACTTC
TRBD1,TRBJ2-7,-,TRBV12-3/TRBV12-4,CASSATGTEGDEQYF,TGTGCCAGCAGTGCGACAGGGACGGAAGGTGACGAGCAGTACTTC
-,TRBJ2-5,-,TRBV10-3,CAISELEGQETQYF,TGTGCCATCAGTGAGTTGGAGGGGCAAGAGACCCAGTACTTC
-,TRBJ2-7,few,TRBV24-1,CATSDWGYEQYF,TGTGCCACCAGTGATTGGGGCTACGAGCAGTACTTC
-,TRBJ2-1,-,TRBV20-1,CSAPPRGYNEQFF,TGCAGTGCCCCCCCCCGTGGGTACAATGAGCAGTTCTTC
-,TRBJ1-6,many,TRBV7-2,CASSLVDNSPLHF,TGTGCCAGCAGCTTAGTTGATAATTCACCCCTCCACTTT
TRBD1,TRBJ2-7,few,TRBV7-4,CASSLTQGQGNPYEQYF,TGTGCCAGCAGCTTAACGCAGGGACAGGGGAACCCCTACGAGCAGTACTTC
TRBD2,TRBJ2-5,-,TRBV11-2,CASSLLPRSLAGKETQYF,TGTGCCAGCAGCTTACTCCCTAGGTCTCTAGCGGGGAAAGAGACCCAGTACTTC